Below, one T cell receptor beta chain is given with its context. Which antigen it targets is not known. The input lacks base qualities; no much larger clone sits a single base away. After PBMCs were isolated by density centrifugation and stained for CD3, CD4 and CD8, a FACSAria was used to sort CD4+ and CD8+ T cells. Unaffected controls provided scalp biopsies and blood samples. The sample is drawn from a study of CD8+ T cells in alopecia areata (dated by TCRdb to 2017 to 2018). With regard to the full study: In both human patients and the C3H/HeJ mouse model, the study applied high-throughput TCRbeta sequencing to look at T cell clonal expansion in alopecia areata. Scalp clonality was compared across normal scalp (n=4), patchy alopecia areata scalp (n=8), and alopecia totalis/universalis scalp (n=8). Human TCRbeta sequencing covered scalp tissue and sorted CD4+ and CD8+ peripheral blood T cells from patchy and totalis/universalis alopecia areata patients and healthy controls. Amplification of TCRbeta CDR3 regions was done by immunoSEQ multiplex PCR using 35 Vbeta forward primers and 13 Jbeta reverse primers. RNA came from the PAXgene miRNA kit for fixed scalp, the miRNeasy kit for PBMCs, and the RNeasy kit for mouse skin.

General findings and caveats noted by the study authors: Shared TCR sequences between patients were less evident than in mice, which may be partly attributable to HLA diversity in the patient population. Lesional scalp, especially in alopecia totalis/universalis, showed higher clonality and more expanded CD8+ clones than normal scalp, suggesting antigenic drive. Unlike mouse skin, where gammadelta T cells dominate, normal human skin contains resident alphabeta T cells that get sequenced too, which complicates analysis of the scalp TCR repertoire.

Receptor amplification or capture employed the immunoSEQ multiplex PCR assay. To provide template for TCR sequencing, every sample had RNA extracted and reverse transcribed into cDNA. SuperScript III was used to make first-strand cDNA, primed with a 2:1 mix of oligo-dT and random hexamers. A synthetic immune receptor repertoire was used to gauge amplification bias, and whatever bias remained was removed computationally. From the authors' description of their analysis: Raw reads were preprocessed to remove errors, and CDR3 was defined by IMGT conventions from the conserved cysteine to phenylalanine. Clonality was computed by normalizing Shannon entropy by log2 of the number of productive unique TCRs and subtracting the result from 1. CD4 or CD8 identity of scalp clones was inferred by cross-referencing scalp TCRbeta sequences with sorted blood CD4 and CD8 repertoires. TCRdb carries this immuneACCESS record with in-frame sequences only. Its versions omit some clonotypes, under half of them owing to an unresolved V gene in the studies checked, with the rest unexplained. That table gives V, J and clone size, and the DNA gave D and trimming. Recorded for this sample are some 180,000 clones; more than 50% of them occurred a single time. The top ten clones comprise approximately 4.9% of the sample.

This clonotype originated in a human donor in good health. Sequencing was performed on CD8+ T cells sorted from blood.

The CDR3 has the sequence CASSTDRGAYEQYF. In nucleotides, the sequence is TGTGCCAGTAGTACGGACAGGGGGGCCTACGAGCAGTACTTC. Rearrangement joined TRBV19 to TRBJ2-7, and TRBD1 aligns with 10 junction nucleotides. The CDR3, cysteine through phenylalanine, is 14 amino acids long. CDR3 DNA only is kept here, 42 bases in frame from base 1. V is trimmed back by 4 bases and J by 2 bases, and the junction contains 2 bases that no gene match accounts for. The germline V gene (reference sequence) gives CDR1 as LNHDA and CDR2 as SQIVND.